This TCR beta chain was recorded in a study of T cells in Graves' hyperthyroidism and ophthalmopathy. Points from the study as a whole: Patients with ophthalmopathy were separated from those with stable hyperthyroidism by a 13 V-J model.

This clonotype was counted many times. Its cognate antigen is unknown. Using RNA transcripts as the source, TCR beta CDR3 regions were amplified. During a first-round RT-PCR of the TCR CDR3, the HTBI primer set was used. TCRdb itself ran the multiplex PCR reads through MiXCR, one entry per CDR3 protein. The data contain around 340,000 distinct CDR3 sequences, around 20% of them singletons. The sequence was collected from a woman between 50 and 59 years old with Graves' hyperthyroidism. Sequencing was performed on blood.

This CDR3 reads CASSGGGGRSYNEQFF. The DNA of the CDR3 is TGTGCCAGCAGTGGCGGCGGGGGCCGCTCCTACAATGAGCAGTTCTTC. The V and J genes are TRBV27 and TRBJ2-1, with a tentative D call TRBD2 (7 bases). V was clipped by 5 bases and J by 0 bases, with 14 bases between them. The CDR3 covers 16 residues. From germline, CDR1 is MNHEY and CDR2 SMNVEV (reference sequence).